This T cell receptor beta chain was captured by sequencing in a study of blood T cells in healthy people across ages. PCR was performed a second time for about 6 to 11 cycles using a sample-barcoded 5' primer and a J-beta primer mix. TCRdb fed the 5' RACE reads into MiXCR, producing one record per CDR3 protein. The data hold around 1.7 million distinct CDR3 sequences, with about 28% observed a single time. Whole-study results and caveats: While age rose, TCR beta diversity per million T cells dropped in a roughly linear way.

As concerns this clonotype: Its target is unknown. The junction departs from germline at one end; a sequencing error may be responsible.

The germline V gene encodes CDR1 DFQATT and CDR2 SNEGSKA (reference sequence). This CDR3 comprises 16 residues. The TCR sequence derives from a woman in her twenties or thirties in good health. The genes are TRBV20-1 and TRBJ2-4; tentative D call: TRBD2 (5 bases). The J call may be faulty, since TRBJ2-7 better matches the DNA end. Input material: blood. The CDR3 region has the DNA TGCAGTGTTAGACGTCCCTGGGCGGGCCTTTCCTACGAGCAGTACTTC. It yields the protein CSVRRPWAGLSYEQYF.